Listed below are T cell receptor beta chains from one sample, sequenced in a study of blood T cell repertoires in COVID-19. Method: immunoSEQ multiplex PCR; TCRdb's copy keeps in-frame clones and lacks some. In the table there are some 150,000 clones, approximately 80% of which are singletons. Sequencing used peripheral blood. These receptors were collected from a human donor in a cohort sampled during active COVID-19. CDR3s include the opening cysteine and the closing phenylalanine or tryptophan. Fields, in order: D gene, clone size, J gene, V gene, CDR3 DNA, CDR3 protein. D genes are given only for firm matches. Not all rows give a size; the values are once, few, many and, for expanded clones, a class.

TRBD1 | - | TRBJ2-7 | TRBV2 | TGTGCCAGCAGGGAGGACAGGGCGGTCCACGAGCAGTACTTC | CASREDRAVHEQYF
TRBD1 | few | TRBJ2-7 | TRBV4-2 | TGTGCCAGCAGCCAAGATTACGGACAGGGGGCGCAAGGTTTCTACGAGCAGTACTTC | CASSQDYGQGAQGFYEQYF
TRBD1 | - | TRBJ1-1 | TRBV18 | TGTGCCAGCTCCACGAAACAGGGGGCGTTTGCAGCTTTCTTT | CASSTKQGAFAAFF
TRBD2 | - | TRBJ2-2 | TRBV10-2 | TGCGCCAGCAGTGGGACTAGGCCCGACACCGGGGAGCTGTTTTTT | CASSGTRPDTGELFF
TRBD1 | many | TRBJ1-2 | TRBV19 | TGTGCCAGTACCACGATCTCTTCCGGGACAGGGGGATATGGCTACACCTTC | CASTTISSGTGGYGYTF
- | - | TRBJ2-1 | TRBV11-3 | TGTGCCAGCAGCTCCCGCGGGGCGAACAATGAGCAGTTCTTC | CASSSRGANNEQFF
TRBD2 | - | TRBJ2-3 | TRBV28 | TGTGCCAGCAGTTTGGGGGCCGGACTAGCCGATAGCACAGATACGCAGTATTTT | CASSLGAGLADSTDTQYF
- | - | TRBJ2-7 | TRBV11-3 | TGTGCCAGCAGCTTAGATTCGGGCTCCTACGAGCAGTACTTC | CASSLDSGSYEQYF
- | - | TRBJ1-5 | TRBV7-2 | TGTGCCAGCAGCTTAGGCGGAGAGAGTAAGGGCAATCAGCCCCAGCATTTT | CASSLGGESKGNQPQHF
- | - | TRBJ2-7 | TRBV6-1 | TGTGCCAGCAGTGAAGTCCGGTCGTACGAGCAGTACTTC | CASSEVRSYEQYF
TRBD1 | - | TRBJ2-5 | TRBV3-1/TRBV3-2 | TGTGCCAGCAGCCAACCTGACAGGGGGCAGGAGACCCAGTACTTC | CASSQPDRGQETQYF
- | - | TRBJ2-3 | TRBV19 | TGTGCCAGTAGTATGGGGGCCTCCACAGATACGCAGTATTTT | CASSMGASTDTQYF
- | few | TRBJ1-2 | TRBV6-1 | TGTGCCAGCAGTGAAGTCGGAGATGGCTACACCTTC | CASSEVGDGYTF
- | - | TRBJ2-2 | TRBV30 | TGTGCCTGGAGTGAACAGGGGGAGCTGTTTTTT | CAWSEQGELFF
- | - | TRBJ2-7 | TRBV7-2 | TGTGCCAGCAGTCAGGGCCGGGGAGGCGAGCAGTACTTC | CASSQGRGGEQYF
- | - | TRBJ1-6 | TRBV9 | TGTGCCAGCAGCGTAGGAGGGTCAGGGGTTAATTCACCCCTCCACTTT | CASSVGGSGVNSPLHF
- | - | TRBJ2-7 | TRBV1 | TGCACCGGTTCGAGGCTAGCCTACTACGAGCAGTACTTC | CTGSRLAYYEQYF
- | - | TRBJ2-1 | TRBV7-9 | TGTGCCAGCAGCCCATCGCTCGGGATTAATGAGCAGTTCTTC | CASSPSLGINEQFF
- | - | TRBJ2-1 | TRBV5-5 | TGTGCCAGCAGCTTGGGCGCCACCATCGATGAGCAGTTCTTC | CASSLGATIDEQFF
- | - | TRBJ2-2 | TRBV27 | TGTGCCAGCAGTTTTGCGGGGCGGGATTGGGAGCTGTTTTTT | CASSFAGRDWELFF
- | - | TRBJ1-2 | TRBV25-1 | TGTGCCAGCAGTGGTTTTCCAGCGGAAGGCTACACCTTC | CASSGFPAEGYTF
- | - | TRBJ2-1 | TRBV5-3 | TGTGCCAGAAGGAAACTCAATGAGCAGTTCTTC | CARRKLNEQFF
TRBD1 | - | TRBJ1-2 | TRBV5-1 | TGCGCCAGCAGCCAGGGGACAGGGGTGCATGGCTACACCTTC | CASSQGTGVHGYTF
- | - | TRBJ1-2 | TRBV10-3 | TGTGCCATCAAGGTGACAGGTACTAACTATGGCTACACCTTC | CAIKVTGTNYGYTF
- | - | TRBJ2-7 | TRBV3-1/TRBV3-2 | TGTGCCAGCAGCCTCGGCGGGGTATACTACGAGCAGTACTTC | CASSLGGVYYEQYF
- | - | TRBJ2-3 | TRBV27 | TGTGCCAGCAGGCCCTTTTTGGCGGCGGATACGCAGTATTTT | CASRPFLAADTQYF
- | - | TRBJ1-2 | TRBV6-1 | TGTGCCAGCAGTGAAGCGCATAGCGGGGAGGGCTACACCTTC | CASSEAHSGEGYTF
- | - | TRBJ1-2 | TRBV9 | TGTGCCAGCAGCGTAGGAGGAGCTAACTATGGCTACACCTTC | CASSVGGANYGYTF
- | - | TRBJ1-6 | TRBV6-2/TRBV6-3 | TGTGCCAGCAGCCGGGGACATAGCTCCTATAATTCACCCCTCCACTTT | CASSRGHSSYNSPLHF
TRBD2 | - | TRBJ2-1 | TRBV12-5 | TGTGCTAGTGGGAGACTAGCGGGGGGGGTGAGTGAGCAGTTCTTC | CASGRLAGGVSEQFF
TRBD1 | - | TRBJ1-1 | TRBV12-3/TRBV12-4 | TGTGCCAGCAGGTTACAGGGGTGGACTGAAGCTTTCTTT | CASRLQGWTEAFF
- | - | TRBJ2-7 | TRBV4-3 | TGCGCCAGCAGCCAATTCCAGGGCTCCGAGCAGTACTTC | CASSQFQGSEQYF
- | once | TRBJ1-6 | TRBV7-2 | TGTGCCAGCAGCCTGGACACCTGGGATTCACCCCTCCACTTT | CASSLDTWDSPLHF
- | - | TRBJ1-1 | TRBV18 | TGTGCCAGCTCACCACTCAGTGAGGGCCAAGAAGCTTTCTTT | CASSPLSEGQEAFF
- | - | TRBJ1-4 | TRBV6-6 | TGTGCCAGCAGTCAACGGAATGAAAAACTGTTTTTT | CASSQRNEKLFF
- | few | TRBJ2-7 | TRBV3-1/TRBV3-2 | TGTGCCAGCAGCCGGGGGCTGGCTGTGTACGAGCAGTACTTC | CASSRGLAVYEQYF